The 9 T cell receptor beta chains below all came from one sample that was sequenced in a study of T cells in Graves' hyperthyroidism and ophthalmopathy. The TCR beta CDR3 regions underwent amplification using RNA transcripts as the source. First-round RT-PCR of the TCR CDR3 relied on the HTBI primer set. TCRdb analysed the multiplex PCR reads with MiXCR anew, one entry per CDR3 protein. The data contain 750,000 to 900,000 distinct CDR3 sequences, 38% of them singletons. Sequencing was performed on blood. Receptors were obtained from a man in his late teens or twenties with Graves' hyperthyroidism.

CDR3 bases: TGTGCCAGCAGCCATGGACTCTCCGTCGGCACTGAAGCTTTCTTT. Amino acid sequence: CASSHGLSVGTEAFF. This chain joins TRBV7-9 and TRBJ1-1; D not certain. V lost 5 bases and J lost 4, with 17 bases in between. The CDR3 loop spans 15 amino acids. Per the germline V gene, CDR1 is SEHNR and CDR2 is FQNEAQ (reference sequence).

This clonotype was detected only a few times. The chain carries TRBV19 and TRBJ2-5, with a tentative D call TRBD1 (6 bases). Trimming took off 1 base at V and 3 bases at J, with 9 bases between the two ends. Germline CDR1 LNHDA, CDR2 SQIVND (reference sequence). The CDR3 sequence is 14 residues long. This CDR3 is CASSIGTAKETQYF. Here the CDR3 DNA reads TGTGCCAGTAGTATAGGGACAGCGAAAGAGACCCAGTACTTC.

J is TRBJ2-1 and V is TRBV7-3, with 7 bases matching TRBD1. This CDR3 contains 13 residues. Trimming took 5 bases from V and 5 from J; bases not matched to a gene: 3. Germline CDR1 reads SGHTA; CDR2 reads FQGTGA. The CDR3 region is CASSADRDNEQFF. The CDR3 bases are TGTGCCAGCAGCGCCGACAGGGACAATGAGCAGTTCTTC.

V and J are TRBV18 and TRBJ2-5, with D tentatively TRBD1 or TRBD2 (5 bases each). CDR1 KGHSH and CDR2 LQKENI come from the germline V gene. There are 15 residues in the CDR3. V lost 0 bases, J lost 5 bases, and 13 bases lay in between. CDR3 nucleotides: TGTGCCAGCTCACCACCGGGGACGCCTCGCGAGACCCAGTACTTC. It translates to CASSPPGTPRETQYF.

V is TRBV7-9 and J is TRBJ2-7; D remains unclear. Germline CDR1 reads SEHNR; CDR2 reads FQNEAQ (reference sequence). Trimming removed 1 base at V and 2 bases at J, with 9 bases between. This CDR3 comprises 14 residues. This chain's CDR3 is CASSLEILTYEQYF. CDR3 in DNA: TGTGCCAGCAGCTTAGAAATCCTTACCTACGAGCAGTACTTC.

V and J are TRBV11-2 and TRBJ1-1, with a possible D match to TRBD1 (5 bases). CDR3 length: 14 residues. V was clipped by 4 bases and J by 1 base, with 10 bases between them. Germline CDR1 and CDR2: SGHAT and FQNNGV. In DNA form, the CDR3 reads TGTGCCAGCAGCTCATTGAGGGGGAACACTGAAGCTTTCTTT. It translates to CASSSLRGNTEAFF.

The chain carries TRBV19 and TRBJ2-3; D remains ambiguous. The CDR3 is 13 residues long. In germline, CDR1 is LNHDA, CDR2 SQIVND (reference sequence). V was trimmed by 1 base and J by 4 bases, leaving 6 bases between them. CDR3 DNA: TGTGCCAGTAGTATAGTGTGGTCAGATACGCAGTATTTT. It is translated as CASSIVWSDTQYF.

This rearrangement joins TRBV20-1 to TRBJ2-7; TRBD1 agrees at 10 bases. This CDR3 spans 14 amino acids. J lost 3 bases, V lost 2 bases, and 4 bases had no gene match. The germline CDR1 and CDR2 sequences are DFQATT and SNEGSKA (reference sequence). The CDR3 here is CSARTGTGVYEQYF. The CDR3 DNA reads TGCAGTGCTAGAACCGGGACAGGGGTCTACGAGCAGTACTTC.

The V call is TRBV2, the J call TRBJ1-1; no firm D call. Germline V gene sequence: CDR1 SNHLY, CDR2 FYNNEI. The CDR3 totals 14 residues. The germline V and J ends were trimmed by 0 bases and 1 base, with 6 bases remaining between them. CDR3 residues: CASSEALQNTEAFF. The DNA of the CDR3 is TGTGCCAGCAGTGAAGCGCTACAGAACACTGAAGCTTTCTTT.